The 8 T cell receptor beta chains reported below all come from one sample, sequenced in a study of response to subunit inactivated influenza vaccine. In TCRdb, the RT-PCR reads were re-called with MiXCR into one record per CDR3 protein. The table lists 650,000 or so distinct CDR3 sequences, 12% to 15% of them singletons. This sample comprised PBMCs from blood, obtained roughly 15 days before vaccination. The receptor set was obtained from a man aged 45-60 years who received an inactivated influenza vaccine.

This clonotype came up many times. The rearrangement joins TRBV15 to TRBJ2-7; D is uncertain. Trimming took off 0 bases at V and 4 bases at J, with 4 bases between the two ends. The CDR3 is 12 amino acids. Germline V gene lookup returns CDR1 LNHNV and CDR2 YYDKDF (reference sequence). CDR3 region: CATSRDYYEQYF. Written as DNA, the CDR3 is TGTGCCACCAGCAGAGACTATTACGAGCAGTACTTC.

This clonotype was counted a few times. The chain carries TRBV4-2 and TRBJ1-5; D is undetermined. The CDR3 loop spans 15 amino acids. Germline V lookup: CDR1 LGHNA, CDR2 YNFKEQ. Trimming pared 1 base from V and 0 bases from J, leaving 7 bases between. The CDR3 nucleotides are TGTGCCAGCAGCCAAGGGCCGGATAGCAATCAGCCCCAGCATTTT. Residues: CASSQGPDSNQPQHF.

The chain combines TRBV3-1 with TRBJ2-1; 7 bases align to TRBD2. The CDR3 is 16 residues long. J lost 7 bases, V lost 4 bases, and 13 bases had no gene match. In germline, CDR1 is LGHDT, CDR2 YNNKEL (reference sequence). The CDR3 nucleotides are TGTGCCAGCAGCCCCTTCGGACTAGGGAGATGGAATGAGCAGTTCTTC. This codes for CASSPFGLGRWNEQFF.

This clonotype was recorded many times. This rearrangement joins TRBV28 to TRBJ2-3; a possible D gene is TRBD2 (5 bases). The CDR3 has 16 amino acids. CDR1 is MDHEN and CDR2 is SYDVKM in the germline V gene. The V end was cut by 8 bases, the J end by 2 bases, with 20 bases between. The CDR3, as DNA: TGTGCCAGCCCCCCCAACCTGGGGAGAAACACAGATACGCAGTATTTT. Residues: CASPPNLGRNTDTQYF. The full variable domain, rest sourced from reference TRBV28 and TRBJ2-3, is DVKVTQSSRYLVKRTGEKVFLECVQDMDHENMFWYRQDPGLGLRLIYFSYDVKMKEKGDIPEGYSVSREKKERFSLILESASTNQTSMYLCASPPNLGRNTDTQYFGPGTRLTVL.

This chain connects TRBV2 to TRBJ2-2, with 7 bases fitting TRBD1. This CDR3 has 15 residues. V lost 4 bases to trimming and J lost 5 bases; unmatched junction nucleotides: 7. The germline CDR1 and CDR2 sequences are SNHLY and FYNNEI. DNA of the CDR3: TGTGCCAGCAGTGGTCCAGGGGGATATACCGGGGAGCTGTTTTTT. This codes for CASSGPGGYTGELFF.

This clonotype showed up just a few times. V usage is TRBV5-1 and J usage is TRBJ2-1; D remains ambiguous. CDR1 and CDR2 (germline): SGHRS, YFSETQ. The ends were cut back, 6 bases at V and 12 bases at J, with 10 bases in the middle. The CDR3 loop spans 10 amino acids. The CDR3 loop reads CASTPRVQFF. Here the CDR3 DNA reads TGCGCCAGCACCCCCCGGGTGCAGTTCTTC.

The chain uses TRBV29-1 and TRBJ1-2; 10 nucleotides agree with TRBD1. In germline, CDR1 is SQVTM, CDR2 ANQGSEA. Trimming removed 4 bases from V and 0 bases from J; junction bases left unmatched: 2. The CDR3 runs 14 residues. The CDR3 spells CSVVDRGTNYGYTF. For the CDR3, the DNA is TGCAGCGTTGTGGACAGGGGGACTAACTATGGCTACACCTTC.

V gene TRBV10-1 combines with J gene TRBJ1-1; D perhaps matches TRBD1 (5 bases). The CDR3 has 13 residues. With 4 bases removed from V and 8 bases from J, the gap between germline ends came to 14 bases. Germline lookup yields CDR1 WNHNN and CDR2 SYGVQD (reference sequence). This chain's CDR3 is CASSGTGSYEAFF. CDR3 DNA sequence: TGCGCCAGCAGTGGAACAGGTTCATACGAAGCTTTCTTT.